Listed here is a single TCR beta chain. Its antigen is still unknown. This specimen comes from a study of siplizumab effects on memory and regulatory T cells. Broader study findings: Alloreactive sequences tracing back to unstimulated CD4+ memory cells fell significantly with siplizumab. Neither a naive nor a memory phenotype was assignable to roughly 80-95% of proliferating CD4+ or CD8+ clones. The apparent diversity of naive T cells exceeded that of memory cells, and naive T cells seemed to make a major contribution to the alloresponse.

V shed 6 bases and J shed 4 bases, with 15 bases lying between them. This CDR3 comprises 14 residues. Germline CDR1 LNHDA, CDR2 SQIVND (reference sequence). The method was immunoSEQ multiplex PCR; TCRdb's version includes in-frame clones alone and lacks a portion of them. The sample lists about 120,000 clones, roughly 95% occurring once. Sample: non-Treg CD4+ T cells sorted from blood. This TCR was sampled from a human donor in good health. The chain is built from TRBV19 and TRBJ1-2; weak D call: TRBD1 (5 bases). The CDR3 reads CASSLWGTLYGYTF. Here the CDR3 DNA reads TGTGCCAGTAGCCTTTGGGGGACTCTCTATGGCTACACCTTC.